The present T cell receptor beta chain was sequenced within a study of graft-versus-host responses after intestinal transplantation. For the study at large: Grafts were multivisceral, liver-intestinal, or isolated intestinal. Whole-study findings and limits: Graft-donor T cell macrochimerism in patients accompanied high graft-versus-host to host-versus-graft clonal ratios in allografts. GvH clones surfaced in recipient marrow, some emerging earlier in ileum or blood.

V was clipped by 6 bases and J by 4 bases; unmatched bases: 6. Germline loops: CDR1 MNHEY, CDR2 SMNVEV (reference sequence). The length of the CDR3 is 14 residues. The table came from immunoSEQ multiplex PCR; TCRdb's copy has only in-frame clones and leaves some out. The table lists about 99,000 clones, roughly 87% of them singletons. As concerns this clone: Its specificity is unknown.

The specimen was unstimulated CD4+ T cells sorted from spleen or lymph node cells, collected before intestinal transplant. This TCR was sampled from a human donor who received an intestinal transplant. The chain recombines TRBV27 with TRBJ2-5; TRBD1 aligns across 9 bases. The CDR3: CASRVRTGVETQYF. The CDR3 region has the DNA TGTGCCAGCAGGGTTCGGACAGGGGTAGAGACCCAGTACTTC.